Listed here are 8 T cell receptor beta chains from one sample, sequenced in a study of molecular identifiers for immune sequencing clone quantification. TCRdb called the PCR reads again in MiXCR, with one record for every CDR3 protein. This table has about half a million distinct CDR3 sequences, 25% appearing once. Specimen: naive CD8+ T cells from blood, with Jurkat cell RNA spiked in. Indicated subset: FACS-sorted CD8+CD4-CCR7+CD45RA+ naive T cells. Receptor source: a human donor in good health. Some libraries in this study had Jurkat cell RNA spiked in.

CDR3 in amino acids: CAWSVGLADQQYF. CDR3 sequence (DNA): TGTGCCTGGAGTGTGGGACTAGCGGACCAGCAGTACTTC. The chain employs TRBV30 and TRBJ2-7, with 11 positions matching TRBD2. The CDR3 covers 13 residues. CDR1 GTSNPN and CDR2 SVGIG come from the germline V gene (reference sequence). After removal of 0 bases from V and 8 bases from J, the junction contained 3 bases not matched to a gene.

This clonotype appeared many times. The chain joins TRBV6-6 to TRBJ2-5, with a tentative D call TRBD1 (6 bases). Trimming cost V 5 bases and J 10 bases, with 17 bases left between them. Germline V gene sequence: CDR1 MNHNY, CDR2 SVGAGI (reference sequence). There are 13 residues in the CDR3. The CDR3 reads CASSLPGEGDQYF. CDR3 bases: TGTGCCAGCAGTCTCCCGGGCGAGGGGGACCAGTACTTC.

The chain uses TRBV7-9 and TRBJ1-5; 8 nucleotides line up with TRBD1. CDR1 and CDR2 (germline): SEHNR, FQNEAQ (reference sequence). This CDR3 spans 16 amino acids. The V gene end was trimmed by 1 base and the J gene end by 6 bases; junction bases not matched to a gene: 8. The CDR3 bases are TGTGCCAGCAGCTTAGACGGACAGGGAAAGATTCAGCCCCAGCATTTT. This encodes CASSLDGQGKIQPQHF.

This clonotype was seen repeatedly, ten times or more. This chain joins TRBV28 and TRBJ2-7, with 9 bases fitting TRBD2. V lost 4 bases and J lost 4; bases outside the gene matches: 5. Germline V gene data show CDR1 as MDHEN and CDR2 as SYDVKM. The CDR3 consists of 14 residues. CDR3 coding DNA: TGTGCCAGCAGTTCGGCGGGAGGGCCATACGAGCAGTACTTC. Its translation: CASSSAGGPYEQYF.

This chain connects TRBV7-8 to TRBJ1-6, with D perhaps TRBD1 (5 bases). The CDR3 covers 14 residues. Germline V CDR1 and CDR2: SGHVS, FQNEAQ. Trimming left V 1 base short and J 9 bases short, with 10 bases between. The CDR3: CASSLGGAGSPLHF. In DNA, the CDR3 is TGTGCCAGCAGCTTAGGAGGGGCCGGTTCACCCCTCCACTTT.

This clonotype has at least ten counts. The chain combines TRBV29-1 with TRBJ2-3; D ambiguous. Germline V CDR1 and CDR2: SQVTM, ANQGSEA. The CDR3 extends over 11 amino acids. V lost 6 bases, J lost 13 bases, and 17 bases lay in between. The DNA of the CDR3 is TGCAGCGTGGCCTCCCCTGTTCTGGAGTATTTT. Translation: CSVASPVLEYF.

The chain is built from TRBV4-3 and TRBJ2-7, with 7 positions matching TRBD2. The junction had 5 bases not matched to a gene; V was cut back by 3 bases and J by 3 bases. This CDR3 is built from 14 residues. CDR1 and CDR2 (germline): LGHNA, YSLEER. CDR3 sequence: CASSHYTGGYEQYF. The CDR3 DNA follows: TGCGCCAGCAGCCACTACACGGGGGGCTACGAGCAGTACTTC.

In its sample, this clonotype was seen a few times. The CDR3 region is CASSPEVGVAGEQFF. CDR3 coding DNA: TGTGCCAGCAGCCCCGAGGTTGGGGTTGCTGGTGAGCAGTTCTTC. The gene calls are TRBV4-2 and TRBJ2-1, with unresolved D. Germline CDR1 reads LGHNA; CDR2 reads YNFKEQ. The CDR3 extends over 15 amino acids. V gave up 4 bases and J gave up 9 bases, with 19 bases separating them.